Listed here are 7 T cell receptor beta chains from one sample, sequenced in a study of blood T cells in healthy people across ages. A J-beta primer mix and a sample-barcoded 5' primer were used in a second PCR of about 6 to 12 cycles. TCRdb used MiXCR to reprocess the 5' RACE reads, holding one entry per CDR3 protein. The sample consists of roughly 900,000 distinct CDR3 sequences, roughly 50% of them appearing once. The sample was blood. Receptors were obtained from a man aged 25 to 40 in good health.

The chain carries TRBV2 and TRBJ2-1; D gene unclear. This CDR3 has 13 residues. V lost 11 bases and J lost 6, with 17 bases in between. Looked up from germline, CDR1 is SNHLY and CDR2 is FYNNEI. The CDR3 spells CALRPSGPNEQFF. CDR3 DNA: TGTGCCCTACGGCCCTCAGGCCCCAATGAGCAGTTCTTC.

This chain connects TRBV4-1 to TRBJ1-2; a weak D match, TRBD1 (5 bases). Trimming left V 3 bases short and J 3 bases short, with 20 bases between. Germline values: CDR1 MGHRA, CDR2 YSYEKL. The CDR3 runs to 17 residues. In DNA form, the CDR3 reads TGCGCCAGCAGCCACATAAACCGGGGCTTCCTGGACTATGGCTACACCTTC. Translating it yields CASSHINRGFLDYGYTF.

V and J are TRBV5-6 and TRBJ2-2; no clear D gene. Per germline, CDR1 SGHDT and CDR2 YYEEEE. The CDR3 has 14 residues. V was shortened by 4 bases and J by 7 bases, with 14 bases between the two germline ends. The CDR3 is CASSRGLEIGELFF. The CDR3 bases are TGTGCCAGCAGCCGTGGGCTAGAAATCGGGGAGCTGTTTTTT.

This clonotype was detected only a few times. CDR3: CASSLAGREFNNEQFF. The CDR3 nucleotides are TGTGCCAGCAGCTTAGCGGGAAGGGAATTTAACAATGAGCAGTTCTTC. V usage is TRBV7-2 and J usage is TRBJ2-1; D gene ambiguous. From germline, CDR1 is SGHTA and CDR2 FQGNSA. The V end lost 0 bases, the J end lost 5 bases, and 14 bases lay between the germline ends. The CDR3 totals 16 residues.

V is TRBV29-1 and J is TRBJ2-1, with 9 bases identical to TRBD2. The CDR3 totals 13 residues. Germline CDR1 SQVTM, CDR2 ANQGSEA. The V gene end was trimmed by 6 bases and the J gene end by 0 bases; junction bases not matched to a gene: 0. The DNA of the CDR3 is TGCAGCGTGGGACTAGCCTCCTACAATGAGCAGTTCTTC. This encodes CSVGLASYNEQFF.

This clonotype was picked up a small number of times. V gene TRBV2 combines with J gene TRBJ2-1; 9 bases match TRBD1. J was trimmed by 6 bases and V by 6 bases; bases with no gene match: 9. This CDR3 contains 15 residues. Germline V gene data show CDR1 as SNHLY and CDR2 as FYNNEI. The CDR3 spells CASRTGTGTFNEQFF. Here the CDR3 DNA reads TGTGCCAGCAGGACGGGGACAGGGACGTTCAATGAGCAGTTCTTC.

In the case of this clonotype: An end of the junction differs from the germline gene, which may be a read error. This sequence joins TRBV6-2 or TRBV6-3 and TRBJ2-7; D unresolved. Germline values: CDR1 MNHEY, CDR2 SVGEGT. CDR3 length: 13 residues. The CDR3 DNA sequence: TGTGCCAGCAGTGACTCGCCCAACTACGAGCAGTACTTC. This translates into CASSDSPNYEQYF.